The entry below describes one T cell receptor beta chain. The antigen remains undetermined. The sample comes from a study of cytomegalovirus exposure and HLA in healthy donors. Findings of the study overall: In all likelihood, a cluster of highly shared sequence variants was a sequencing artifact. In a later analysis, across HLA loci, associated TCR counts were highest for DRB1, lowest for HLA-C. Upon later analysis, HLA-associated TCR beta chains proved more clonally expanded than other, equally common chains.

Between the trimmed V and J ends, which lost 1 base and 0 bases, there was a span of 12 bases. Germline loops: CDR1 SGHVS, CDR2 FQNEAQ. This CDR3 region has 16 residues. PCR primers comprised 60 Vbeta and 13 Jbeta primers. Some clones are missing from TCRdb's copy, which holds only in-frame ones; the method was immunoSEQ multiplex PCR. The table shows fewer than 250,000 clones, with 75% to 80% occurring only once. The specimen was PBMCs. The receptor comes from a male donor in good health and CMV-seronegative. This chain uses TRBV7-8 with TRBJ1-1; the D is unclear. The CDR3 region is CASSLEELLMNTEAFF. The CDR3 DNA reads as TGTGCCAGCAGCTTAGAGGAGTTGCTCATGAACACTGAAGCTTTCTTT.